This is a list of T cell receptor beta chains from one sample in a study of CD8 T cells in ankylosing spondylitis. TCRdb re-called the 5' RACE reads with MiXCR, one entry per CDR3 protein. The sample contains about 230,000 distinct CDR3 sequences, less than 9.5% of which appear only once. Sequenced material: blood, either unsorted or a sorted T cell fraction (not recorded which). These receptors came from a female donor with ankylosing spondylitis or in good health (not recorded which). Both conserved end residues are trimmed from each CDR3. A D gene is named only where the DNA matches it firmly.

TRBV12-3/TRBV12-4	-	TRBJ2-1	14	ASTLGGRETYNEQF
TRBV6-1	-	TRBJ2-7	11	ASRKASVDEQY
TRBV28	TRBD2	TRBJ2-1	12	ASASGGPYNEQF
TRBV6-2/TRBV6-3	TRBD2	TRBJ2-1	14	ASSSWTSGRVNEQF
TRBV6-2/TRBV6-3	TRBD1	TRBJ2-4	13	ASSLSTGGGNIQY
TRBV30	-	TRBJ2-5	13	ASSEWSLDGETQY
TRBV11-2	TRBD2	TRBJ2-2	15	ASSLDRLAVNTGELF
TRBV11-2	TRBD2	TRBJ2-1	14	ASSLEAGDTYNEQF
TRBV20-1	-	TRBJ2-5	11	SASGQEEETQY
TRBV4-1	TRBD2	TRBJ2-1	14	ASSQEGLGISREQF
TRBV30	-	TRBJ2-4	13	AWSEGRNNKNIQY
TRBV7-2	TRBD2	TRBJ2-5	14	ASSITSGRTQETQY
TRBV12-3/TRBV12-4	-	TRBJ2-3	12	ASSRTDTTDRQY
TRBV6-5	-	TRBJ2-4	12	ASSYSLGENIQY
TRBV7-2	-	TRBJ1-2	10	ASSLQARGYT
TRBV5-1	-	TRBJ1-2	11	ASSRDPGRGYT
TRBV28	TRBD1	TRBJ2-5	14	ASTATGTGGGETQY
TRBV5-6	-	TRBJ1-2	12	ASSQGQANYGYT
TRBV20-1	-	TRBJ1-1	11	SGQTGANTEAF
TRBV6-2/TRBV6-3	-	TRBJ2-6	11	AGRVSGANVLT
TRBV5-5	-	TRBJ2-3	11	ASSPWAGKAQY
TRBV20-1	TRBD1	TRBJ1-3	11	SASQGAGNTIY
TRBV15	TRBD2	TRBJ2-1	14	ATSRDGTSGYNEQF
TRBV5-1	-	TRBJ1-1	11	ASSFNMNTEAF
TRBV29-1	-	TRBJ2-3	9	SVGTRKTQY
TRBV6-2/TRBV6-3	-	TRBJ2-6	15	ASTLGRESSGANVLT
TRBV19	-	TRBJ2-1	10	ASSIRGGEQF
TRBV6-2/TRBV6-3	-	TRBJ2-7	11	ASSGTRIGEQY
TRBV4-3	-	TRBJ2-7	12	ASSQEGHYYEQY
TRBV7-6	-	TRBJ2-5	14	ASSKRRQVSGETQY
TRBV5-4	TRBD1	TRBJ2-6	16	ASSPGTGALAGANVLT